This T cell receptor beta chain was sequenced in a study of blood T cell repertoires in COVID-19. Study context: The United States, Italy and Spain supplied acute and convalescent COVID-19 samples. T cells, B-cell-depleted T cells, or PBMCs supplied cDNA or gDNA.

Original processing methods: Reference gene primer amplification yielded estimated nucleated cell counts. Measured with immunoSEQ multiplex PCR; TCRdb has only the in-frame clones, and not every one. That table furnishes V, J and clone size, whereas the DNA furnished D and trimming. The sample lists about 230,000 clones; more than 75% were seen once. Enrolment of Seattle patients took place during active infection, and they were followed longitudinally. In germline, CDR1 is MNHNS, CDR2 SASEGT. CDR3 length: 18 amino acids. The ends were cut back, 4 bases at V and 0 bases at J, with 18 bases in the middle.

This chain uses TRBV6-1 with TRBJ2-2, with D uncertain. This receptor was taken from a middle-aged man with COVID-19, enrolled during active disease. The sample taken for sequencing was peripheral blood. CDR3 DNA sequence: TGTGCCAGCAGTGCATTAGCCCAGACGACCCCGAACACCGGGGAGCTGTTTTTT. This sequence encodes CASSALAQTTPNTGELFF.